Here is one T cell receptor beta chain with its context. This sample is drawn from a study of blood T cell repertoires in COVID-19. About the study: Material from acute and convalescent COVID-19 was sourced from the United States, Italy and Spain. The cDNA or gDNA used as material had been derived from T cells, B-cell-depleted T cells, or PBMCs.

Authors' data handling: Amplification with reference gene primers provided the estimates of nucleated cell counts. The data were produced by immunoSEQ multiplex PCR, yet TCRdb's version contains in-frame clones alone and is incomplete. V and J calls and clone size are as listed in that table; D and trimming were resolved from the DNA. The repertoire consists of about 78,000 clones, with approximately 86% occurring once and the leading ten covering around 5%. From germline, CDR1 is MDHEN and CDR2 SYDVKM. Trimming removed 6 bases from V and 5 bases from J, with 13 bases in between. CDR3 length equals 14 residues.

The TCR sequence derives from a man in his fifties with active or convalescent COVID-19. Sequencing was carried out using peripheral blood. The V call is TRBV28, the J call TRBJ1-4, with D possibly TRBD1 on 5 matching bases. The CDR3 DNA is TGTGCCAGCAGCGTCCAGGGTGGAAATGAAAAACTGTTTTTT. This encodes CASSVQGGNEKLFF.